Listed below are T cell receptor beta chains from one sample, sequenced in a study of regulatory T cells in long-lasting Graves disease. TCRdb itself ran the multiplex PCR reads through MiXCR, one entry per CDR3 protein. Seen here are roughly 500,000 distinct CDR3 sequences, 20% to 25% observed once, and the top ten hold roughly 7%. The sample here was peripheral blood mononuclear cells (PBMCs), taken when the disease was refractory, from a patient treated with antithyroid drugs. These receptors all stem from a female donor with Graves disease. The CDR3 runs from the conserved cysteine through the conserved F or W. The D gene is left open where the match is weak. Clone size is stated in some rows and not others, as once, few, many or a class when expanded.

size,V,J,D,DNA,CDR3
many,TRBV6-2/TRBV6-3,TRBJ1-2,NA,TGTGCCAGCAGTTACTCGTCCTCCGGCCGGCTTGGCTACACCTTC,CASSYSSSGRLGYTF
few,TRBV6-5,TRBJ2-7,NA,TGTGCCAGCAGTTACACAGGGTGGTCATCCTACGAGCAGTACTTC,CASSYTGWSSYEQYF
NA,TRBV7-2,TRBJ2-1,NA,TGTGCCAGCAGCTTGGCCGTGGGCAATGAGCAGTTCTTC,CASSLAVGNEQFF
many,TRBV11-3,TRBJ2-1,TRBD1,TGTGCCAGCAGCCCGACCCCAGTCCGCTCCGGGACAGCTTTCTACAATGAGCAGTTCTTC,CASSPTPVRSGTAFYNEQFF
NA,TRBV7-9,TRBJ2-2,NA,TGTGCCAGCAGCCCACCAGTAGCGAACACCGGGGAGCTGTTTTTT,CASSPPVANTGELFF
many,TRBV7-9,TRBJ1-1,NA,TGTGCCAGCAGCTTAGTTTCTGAGCCGAACACTGAAGCTTTCTTT,CASSLVSEPNTEAFF
NA,TRBV5-6,TRBJ2-3,NA,TGTGCCAGCAGCTTGGGGAGGCGGGGTAGCCCCACAGATACGCAGTATTTT,CASSLGRRGSPTDTQYF
few,TRBV4-1,TRBJ1-1,NA,TGCGCCAGCAGCACCCGAATCCAAGGGAACACTGAAGCTTTCTTT,CASSTRIQGNTEAFF
NA,TRBV30,TRBJ1-1,NA,TGTGCCTGGAACCCGACAGACCGGGACGGAGCTTTCTTT,CAWNPTDRDGAFF
many,TRBV24-1,TRBJ1-2,TRBD1,TGTGCCACCAGTGATCCTGGACAGGGTCACTATGGCTACACCTTC,CATSDPGQGHYGYTF
many,TRBV11-2,TRBJ2-5,NA,TGTGCCAGCAGCTTACGGGACGGGAACCAAGAGACCCAGTACTTC,CASSLRDGNQETQYF
NA,TRBV27,TRBJ1-5,NA,TGTGCCAGCAGTTTGTCCTGGCTGAATCAGCCCCAGCATTTT,CASSLSWLNQPQHF
many,TRBV11-2,TRBJ1-6,NA,TGTGCCAGCAGCTTAAGGCCTGCCCCCCTCCACTTT,CASSLRPAPLHF